The sample holds a few counts of the clone carrying this T cell receptor beta chain. This sample was taken from a study of beta chain features in type 1 diabetes. The germline V gene encodes CDR1 SGHTA and CDR2 FQGNSA. The CDR3 is made up of 13 amino acids. The trim removed 5 bases at V and 6 bases at J, leaving 4 bases unmatched. Expressed TCRB transcripts were sequenced, since all the RNA that had been isolated was reverse transcribed. Sequencing was performed with immunoSEQ multiplex PCR; in TCRdb, only in-frame clones are kept and a portion is missing. The sample gives 120,000 to 150,000 clones, about 9.4% of which show up once; under 1.5% is in the top ten.

The gene calls are TRBV7-2 and TRBJ1-2, with 9 bases identical to TRBD1. Sequenced sample: naive CD4+ T cells from blood. The clonotype was recovered from a man younger than 35 in good health. The CDR3 DNA reads as TGTGCCAGCAGCGTCGACAGGGGGGATGGCTACACCTTC. Its translation: CASSVDRGDGYTF.